Below, one TCR beta chain is given with its context. No antigen is known for it. TCR beta CDR3 sequences were amplified from RNA transcripts. A first-round RT-PCR of the TCR CDR3 used the HTBI primer set. MiXCR, run by TCRdb on the multiplex PCR reads, gives a single entry per CDR3 protein. The table includes 350,000 to 450,000 distinct CDR3 sequences, around 15% detected once. This sample is drawn from a study of T cells in Graves' hyperthyroidism and ophthalmopathy. Study-level points and caveats: In simple terms, a model built on 13 V-J features told ophthalmopathy apart from stable hyperthyroidism. Blood shared most expanded thyroid clonotypes above 0.001.

V was pared by 6 bases and J by 0 bases, with 14 bases of the junction left unmatched. CDR3 length: 18 amino acids. Germline V gives CDR1 SQVTM, CDR2 ANQGSEA. The TCR comes from a man aged 50 to 59 with Graves' ophthalmopathy. This chain uses TRBV29-1 with TRBJ2-6, with 7 bases identical to TRBD1. Sequenced material: blood. CDR3 in amino acids: CSVALLTGDRSGANVLTF. The CDR3 coding sequence is TGCAGCGTCGCACTGCTTACAGGGGACCGCTCTGGGGCCAACGTCCTGACTTTC.